Listed here are 23 T cell receptor beta chains from one sample, sequenced in a study of cytomegalovirus exposure and HLA in healthy donors. Some clones are missing from TCRdb's copy, which holds only in-frame ones; the method was immunoSEQ multiplex PCR. The sample consists of tens of thousands of clones, 88% of them appearing once. The sequencing input was PBMCs. These receptors all stem from a woman in her 30s in good health and CMV-seronegative.

The chain couples TRBV25-1 to TRBJ2-5; no clear D. The CDR3 runs to 13 residues. The germline gives CDR1 MGHDK, CDR2 SYGVNS. The V end was cut by 2 bases, the J end by 7 bases, with 11 bases between. This CDR3 is CASSEGLGGTQYF. The DNA for the CDR3 is TGTGCCAGCAGTGAAGGGCTGGGTGGGACCCAGTACTTC.

The table lists this clone with a count of one. The chain recombines TRBV28 with TRBJ1-1; TRBD1 matches at 7 bases. Germline V gives CDR1 MDHEN, CDR2 SYDVKM. J was trimmed by 0 bases and V by 5 bases; bases with no gene match: 6. The CDR3 runs 15 residues. CDR3 DNA: TGTGCCAGCAGTACAACAGGGGCCATGAACACTGAAGCTTTCTTT. Its protein is CASSTTGAMNTEAFF.

The chain joins TRBV7-8 to TRBJ2-7; D is perhaps TRBD2 (6 bases). The CDR3 is 16 residues long. Germline V gene data show CDR1 as SGHVS and CDR2 as FQNEAQ. V lost 5 bases and J 0 bases, leaving 17 bases between the germline ends. CDR3 loop: CASSLSSDLSSYEQYF. CDR3 coding DNA: TGTGCCAGCAGCCTTTCTAGCGACCTGAGCTCCTACGAGCAGTACTTC. The whole variable domain, remainder taken from reference TRBV7-8 and TRBJ2-7, is GAGVSQSPRYKVAKRGQDVALRCDPISGHVSLFWYQQALGQGPEFLTYFQNEAQLDKSGLPSDRFFAERPEGSVSTLKIQRTQQEDSAVYLCASSLSSDLSSYEQYFGPGTRLTVT.

The CDR3, as DNA: TGTGCCAGCTCACCGACCGGGACAGCGTATGGCTACACCTTC. Residues: CASSPTGTAYGYTF. This sequence joins TRBV18 and TRBJ1-2; 7 nucleotides align to TRBD1. The germline V gene has CDR1 KGHSH and CDR2 LQKENI. The CDR3 totals 14 residues. J was trimmed by 5 bases and V by 3 bases; bases with no gene match: 6.

This clone was counted only a few times. V usage is TRBV4-3 and J usage is TRBJ2-7, with D perhaps matching TRBD2 (6 bases). V was shortened by 4 bases and J by 3 bases, with 10 bases between the two germline ends. Germline values: CDR1 LGHNA, CDR2 YSLEER. This CDR3 contains 13 residues. CDR3 sequence: CASSPRGDYEQYF. CDR3 nucleotides: TGCGCCAGCAGCCCGCGCGGGGACTACGAGCAGTACTTC.

The chain links TRBV5-6 to TRBJ1-1; 8 bases align to TRBD1. Per germline, CDR1 SGHDT and CDR2 YYEEEE. With 4 bases clipped from V and 5 bases from J, the junction kept 4 bases outside the gene matches. The CDR3 loop spans 13 amino acids. The CDR3 sequence: CASSPRGRTEAFF. The CDR3 DNA sequence: TGTGCCAGCAGCCCCAGGGGGCGTACTGAAGCTTTCTTT. Full variable domain (remainder filled in from reference TRBV5-6 and TRBJ1-1): DAGVTQSPTHLIKTRGQQVTLRCSPKSGHDTVSWYQQALGQGPQFIFQYYEEEERQRGNFPDRFSGHQFPNYSSELNVNALLLGDSALYLCASSPRGRTEAFFGQGTRLTVV.

V usage is TRBV5-1 and J usage is TRBJ2-7, with TRBD1 matching over 8 bases. Trimming removed 5 bases from V and 4 bases from J; junction bases left unmatched: 5. The CDR3 extends over 13 amino acids. Germline assignment: CDR1 SGHRS and CDR2 YFSETQ. In DNA, the CDR3 is TGCGCCAGCAGGACAGGGGATCCATACGAGCAGTACTTC. It translates to CASRTGDPYEQYF. The full variable domain, with the rest looked up from reference TRBV5-1 and TRBJ2-7, is KAGVTQTPRYLIKTRGQQVTLSCSPISGHRSVSWYQQTPGQGLQFLFEYFSETQRNKGNFPGRFSGRQFSNSRSEMNVSTLELGDSALYLCASRTGDPYEQYFGPGTRLTVT.

This rearrangement joins TRBV9 to TRBJ2-1; weak D call: TRBD1 (6 bases). Germline assignment: CDR1 SGDLS and CDR2 YYNGEE. CDR3 size: 14 residues. Trimming stripped 3 bases from V and 8 bases from J, with 15 bases between. The CDR3 coding sequence is TGTGCCAGCAGCGCGGACAGAATATTCGATGAGCAGTTCTTC. This translates into CASSADRIFDEQFF. Complete variable domain (other parts from reference TRBV9 and TRBJ2-1): DSGVTQTPKHLITATGQRVTLRCSPRSGDLSVYWYQQSLDQGLQFLIQYYNGEERAKGNILERFSAQQFPDLHSELNLSSLELGDSALYFCASSADRIFDEQFFGPGTRLTVL.

The CDR3 here is CASRLNPPRGRQAFF. The CDR3 DNA sequence: TGTGCCAGCAGACTAAATCCACCTAGGGGAAGACAAGCTTTCTTT. The chain couples TRBV28 to TRBJ1-1; D might be TRBD1 (5 bases). V shed 6 bases and J shed 9 bases, with 23 bases lying between them. The CDR3 has 15 residues. Looked up from germline, CDR1 is MDHEN and CDR2 is SYDVKM.

The V gene is TRBV28, the J gene TRBJ2-2; D unclear. The CDR3 covers 12 residues. Trimming stripped 8 bases from V and 1 base from J, with 5 bases between. Germline loops: CDR1 MDHEN, CDR2 SYDVKM. The CDR3 loop is CASPGNTGELFF. In DNA form, the CDR3 reads TGTGCCAGCCCCGGGAACACCGGGGAGCTGTTTTTT.

The CDR3, as DNA: TGTGCCAGCAGCTCCCTAGCGGGAGGTAGCGATGAGCAGTTCTTC. This encodes CASSSLAGGSDEQFF. The genes are TRBV11-3 and TRBJ2-1, with TRBD2 matching 11 bases. The germline V gene encodes CDR1 SGHNT and CDR2 YENEEA. The ends lost 4 bases at V and 8 bases at J; junction bases unmatched: 7. CDR3 length: 15 amino acids.

This clone has just a few counts. The V call is TRBV6-5, the J call TRBJ2-7; the D gene is possibly TRBD1 (6 bases). CDR3 length equals 14 residues. Germline V lookup: CDR1 MNHEY, CDR2 SVGAGI. Trimming stripped 6 bases from V and 2 bases from J, with 14 bases between. The CDR3 is CASRETGSTYEQYF. The CDR3 DNA reads TGTGCCAGCAGGGAGACAGGTTCAACCTACGAGCAGTACTTC.

The chain links TRBV27 to TRBJ1-1; D is possibly TRBD1 (5 bases). Germline loops: CDR1 MNHEY, CDR2 SMNVEV (reference sequence). This CDR3 is 12 amino acids long. V was clipped by 6 bases and J by 8 bases, with 13 bases between them. The CDR3: CASRPISGEAFF. CDR3 sequence (DNA): TGTGCCAGCAGGCCGATATCAGGGGAAGCTTTCTTT.

This clone has a single count. The V gene is TRBV28, the J gene TRBJ2-6; tentative D call: TRBD2 (5 bases). Trimming shortened V by 5 bases and J by 3 bases, and 14 bases separated the two germline ends. The CDR3 length is 16 residues. Germline values: CDR1 MDHEN, CDR2 SYDVKM. The CDR3 here is CASSPEGPGGANVLTF. CDR3 coding DNA: TGTGCCAGCAGTCCAGAGGGTCCAGGTGGGGCCAACGTCCTGACTTTC.

V is TRBV9 and J is TRBJ1-1; tentative D call: TRBD1 (5 bases). V was shortened by 3 bases and J by 0 bases, with 12 bases between the two germline ends. The CDR3 runs to 15 residues. Germline loops: CDR1 SGDLS, CDR2 YYNGEE. CDR3 sequence reads: CASSADMLMNTEAFF. CDR3 sequence (DNA): TGTGCCAGCAGCGCGGACATGCTAATGAACACTGAAGCTTTCTTT.

The chain couples TRBV15 to TRBJ2-5, with D tentatively TRBD1 (6 bases). The germline V gene has CDR1 LNHNV and CDR2 YYDKDF (reference sequence). This CDR3 spans 14 amino acids. Trimming stripped 0 bases from V and 2 bases from J, with 7 bases between. CDR3: CATSRDRGQETQYF. The CDR3 DNA reads TGTGCCACCAGCAGAGATAGGGGGCAAGAGACCCAGTACTTC.

The V gene is TRBV28, the J gene TRBJ2-7, with D possibly matching TRBD1 (6 bases). CDR3 length equals 16 residues. V lost 1 base, J lost 2 bases, and 15 bases lay in between. Germline assignment: CDR1 MDHEN and CDR2 SYDVKM. CDR3 amino acids: CASSLLTGPGTYEQYF. The CDR3 nucleotides read TGTGCCAGCAGTTTATTGACAGGTCCCGGGACCTACGAGCAGTACTTC.

The J gene is TRBJ2-1, the V gene TRBV5-4; 7 nucleotides agree with TRBD2. The CDR3 is 16 residues long. The V gene end was trimmed by 0 bases and the J gene end by 5 bases; junction bases not matched to a gene: 8. CDR1 SGHNT and CDR2 YYREEE come from the germline V gene (reference sequence). The CDR3 loop is CASSLGVGGRDNEQFF. DNA for the CDR3: TGTGCCAGCAGCTTGGGGGTCGGGGGGAGAGACAATGAGCAGTTCTTC.

The CDR3 coding sequence is TGTGCCAGCAGACCGGGACAGAAGAACACCGGGGAGCTGTTTTTT. Translation: CASRPGQKNTGELFF. V gene TRBV6-1 combines with J gene TRBJ2-2, with TRBD1 matching over 7 bases. This CDR3 comprises 15 residues. The germline V gene has CDR1 MNHNS and CDR2 SASEGT. V lost 6 bases to trimming and J lost 1 base; unmatched junction nucleotides: 5.

This clone was detected only once. The chain uses TRBV6-1 and TRBJ2-3; 7 bases fit TRBD2. The CDR3 spans 17 residues. V lost 2 bases, J lost 1 base, and 9 bases stayed unmatched. Germline V gene data show CDR1 as MNHNS and CDR2 as SASEGT. CDR3 in DNA: TGTGCCAGCAGTGAACGGGGAGGGAGCGGACGCACAGATACGCAGTATTTT. The encoded protein is CASSERGGSGRTDTQYF.

The chain employs TRBV18 and TRBJ1-1, with D maybe TRBD1 (6 bases). The germline V gene encodes CDR1 KGHSH and CDR2 LQKENI. V was clipped by 3 bases and J by 1 base, with 15 bases between them. CDR3 length equals 16 residues. The chain's CDR3 is CASSPANRVGNTEAFF. The CDR3, as DNA: TGTGCCAGCTCACCTGCTAACAGGGTAGGGAACACTGAAGCTTTCTTT.

The count of this clone is one. This chain connects TRBV18 to TRBJ1-4, with D maybe TRBD1 (6 bases). CDR3 length: 15 residues. Between the trimmed V and J ends, which lost 3 bases and 3 bases, there was a span of 11 bases. Germline CDR1 reads KGHSH; CDR2 reads LQKENI. CDR3 protein: CASSPRTEPNEKLFF. For the CDR3, the DNA is TGTGCCAGCTCACCTAGGACAGAGCCTAATGAAAAACTGTTTTTT.

The CDR3 here is CASSSGLAGGPAQYF. Here the CDR3 DNA reads TGCGCCAGCAGCTCGGGACTAGCGGGAGGGCCGGCGCAGTACTTC. The genes are TRBV5-1 and TRBJ2-7, with 16 bases identical to TRBD2. Per germline, CDR1 SGHRS and CDR2 YFSETQ. V was pared by 3 bases and J by 9 bases, with 6 bases of the junction left unmatched. The length of the CDR3 is 15 residues.